Detailed here is one T cell receptor (beta chain). The antigen remains undetermined. These data are taken from a study of T cell responses to AZD1222 COVID-19 vaccine. Overall study results and limits: Donors in the cohort were predominantly white British and more often female, and clonal diversity was possibly underestimated. Nearly half of the spike-specific TCRs reportedly recognize variant regions that carry no mutations.

Using immunoSEQ multiplex PCR, the repertoire was profiled, and TCRdb retains in-frame clones only, with some absent. The data contain about 46,000 clones, about 87% of them singletons. The sequencing here drew on peripheral blood, taken 28 days after the second AZD1222 dose. The source of this sequence is an adult who received the AZD1222 COVID-19 vaccine.

Written as DNA, the CDR3 is TGCGCCAGCAGCCAAACAGGGGGGAGTAATAATTCACCCCTCCACTTT. This gives the protein CASSQTGGSNNSPLHF. V and J are TRBV4-1 and TRBJ1-6, with 8 bases fitting TRBD1. V lost 2 bases and J lost 5; bases outside the gene matches: 5. Germline loops: CDR1 MGHRA, CDR2 YSYEKL. CDR3 length: 16 amino acids.